This TCR beta chain was sequenced in a study of read filtering for tumor transcriptome and immune sequencing. For the study at large: By R-ISS, stages I, II and III held roughly 8, 15 and 7 patients. Points from the study as a whole: Compared with RNA-seq, IR-seq gave much higher clonotype depth and reliability. Around 84% of IR-seq clonotypes had one read, totaling about 3.3% of reads; RNA-seq: 74.6% and 44.6%. Correlation between methods rose after single-read clonotypes were removed.

This library used approximately 370 ng RNA and molecular barcoded adaptors spanning alpha/delta and beta/gamma chains. TCRdb independently ran MiXCR on the reads; one entry per CDR3 protein. The sample shows about 48,000 distinct CDR3 sequences, approximately 18% of them seen only once. Many counts were recorded for this clonotype. Its antigen is unknown. The CDR3 spans 13 residues. Germline CDR1 is DFQATT and CDR2 is SNEGSKA (reference sequence). Trimming removed 5 bases from V and 4 bases from J, with 14 bases in between. The chain recombines TRBV20-1 with TRBJ1-1, with D possibly TRBD1 on 5 matching bases. Input material: a population of CD138-negative cells sorted from bone marrow. The TCR originated in a donor aged 40 or over with multiple myeloma. The CDR3 sequence is CSAQQGRGTEAFF. The CDR3 nucleotides are TGCAGTGCTCAGCAAGGGAGGGGCACTGAAGCTTTCTTT.